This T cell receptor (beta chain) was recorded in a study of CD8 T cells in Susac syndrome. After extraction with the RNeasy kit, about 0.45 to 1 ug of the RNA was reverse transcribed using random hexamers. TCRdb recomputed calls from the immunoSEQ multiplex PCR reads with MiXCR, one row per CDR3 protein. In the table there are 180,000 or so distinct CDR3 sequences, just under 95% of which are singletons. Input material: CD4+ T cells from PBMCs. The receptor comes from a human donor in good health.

DNA of the CDR3: TGTGCCAGCAGCCGCTGGACAGTAAGCACAGATACGCAGTATTTT. Residues: CASSRWTVSTDTQYF. V usage is TRBV12-3 or TRBV12-4 and J usage is TRBJ2-3; D may be TRBD1 (6 bases). Trimming shortened V by 6 bases and J by 0 bases, and 13 bases separated the two germline ends. This CDR3 has 15 amino acids.